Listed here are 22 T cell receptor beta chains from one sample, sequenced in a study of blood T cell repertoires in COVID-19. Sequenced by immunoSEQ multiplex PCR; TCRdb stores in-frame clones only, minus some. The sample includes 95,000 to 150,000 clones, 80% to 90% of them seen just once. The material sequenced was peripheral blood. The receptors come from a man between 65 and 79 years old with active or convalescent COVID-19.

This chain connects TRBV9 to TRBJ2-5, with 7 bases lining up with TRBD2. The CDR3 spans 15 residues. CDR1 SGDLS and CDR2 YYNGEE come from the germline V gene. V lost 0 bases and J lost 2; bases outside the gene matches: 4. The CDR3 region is CASSVVLRGQETQYF. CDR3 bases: TGTGCCAGCAGCGTAGTCTTGCGGGGGCAAGAGACCCAGTACTTC.

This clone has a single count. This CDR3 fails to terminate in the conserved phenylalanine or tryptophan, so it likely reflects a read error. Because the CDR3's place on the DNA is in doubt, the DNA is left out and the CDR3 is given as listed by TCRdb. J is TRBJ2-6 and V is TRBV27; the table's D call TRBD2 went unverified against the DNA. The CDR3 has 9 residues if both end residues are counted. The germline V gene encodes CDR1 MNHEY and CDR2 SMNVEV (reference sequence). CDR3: CASSQDSRE.

Written as DNA, the CDR3 is TGTGCCAGCTCACCATGGGCAGGGGGAGACACCGGGGAGCTGTTTTTT. Its translation is CASSPWAGGDTGELFF. V is TRBV18 and J is TRBJ2-2; 7 bases are a match to TRBD1. Germline V gene data show CDR1 as KGHSH and CDR2 as LQKENI. This CDR3 has 16 residues. The trim removed 2 bases at V and 3 bases at J, leaving 6 bases unmatched.

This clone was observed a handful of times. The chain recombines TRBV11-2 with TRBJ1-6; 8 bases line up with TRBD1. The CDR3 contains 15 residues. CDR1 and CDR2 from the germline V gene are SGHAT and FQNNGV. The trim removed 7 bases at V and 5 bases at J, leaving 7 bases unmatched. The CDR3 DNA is TGTGCCAGCAACTCAGGGGGCCCAAATAATTCACCCCTCCACTTT. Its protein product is CASNSGGPNNSPLHF.

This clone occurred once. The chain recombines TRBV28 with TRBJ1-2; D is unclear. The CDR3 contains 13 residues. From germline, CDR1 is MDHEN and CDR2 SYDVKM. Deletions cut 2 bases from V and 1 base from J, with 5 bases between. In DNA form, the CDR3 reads TGTGCCAGCAGTTTAGGAGTTAACTATGGCTACACCTTC. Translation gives CASSLGVNYGYTF.

The CDR3 loop reads CASSPTGGASYEQYF. Here the CDR3 DNA reads TGTGCCAGCAGCCCTACAGGGGGCGCTTCCTACGAGCAGTACTTC. This sequence joins TRBV11-2 and TRBJ2-7; 9 nucleotides line up with TRBD1. Germline V CDR1 and CDR2: SGHAT, FQNNGV. With V trimmed by 5 bases and J by 1 base, 6 bases remained unmatched. This CDR3 is 15 amino acids long. Full variable domain (outside the CDR3, taken from reference TRBV11-2 and TRBJ2-7): EAGVAQSPRYKIIEKRQSVAFWCNPISGHATLYWYQQILGQGPKLLIQFQNNGVVDDSQLPKDRFSAERLKGVDSTLKIQPAKLEDSAVYLCASSPTGGASYEQYFGPGTRLTVT.

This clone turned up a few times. CDR3 in amino acids: CATSGTVLGEQYF. CDR3 nucleotides: TGTGCCACTTCCGGGACAGTGCTCGGTGAGCAGTACTTC. This rearrangement joins TRBV24-1 to TRBJ2-7; 7 positions match TRBD1. V gave up 10 bases and J gave up 7 bases; unmatched junction bases: 12. CDR1 KGHDR and CDR2 SFDVKD come from the germline V gene. The CDR3 has 13 amino acids.

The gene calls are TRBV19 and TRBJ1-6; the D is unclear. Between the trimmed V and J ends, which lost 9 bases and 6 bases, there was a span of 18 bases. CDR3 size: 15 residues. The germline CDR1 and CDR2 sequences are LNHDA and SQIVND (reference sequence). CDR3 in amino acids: CASTSSRGVNSPLHF. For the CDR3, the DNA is TGTGCCAGCACATCTTCCCGGGGAGTTAATTCACCCCTCCACTTT. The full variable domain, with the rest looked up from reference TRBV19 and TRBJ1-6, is DGGITQSPKYLFRKEGQNVTLSCEQNLNHDAMYWYRQDPGQGLRLIYYSQIVNDFQKGDIAEGYSVSREKKESFPLTVTSAQKNPTAFYLCASTSSRGVNSPLHFGNGTRLTVT.

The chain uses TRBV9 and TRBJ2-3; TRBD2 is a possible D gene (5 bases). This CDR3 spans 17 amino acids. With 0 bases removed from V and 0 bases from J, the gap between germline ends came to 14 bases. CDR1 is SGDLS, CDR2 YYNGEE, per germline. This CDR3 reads CASSVAASPYSTDTQYF. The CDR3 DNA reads TGTGCCAGCAGCGTAGCTGCTAGCCCTTATAGCACAGATACGCAGTATTTT.

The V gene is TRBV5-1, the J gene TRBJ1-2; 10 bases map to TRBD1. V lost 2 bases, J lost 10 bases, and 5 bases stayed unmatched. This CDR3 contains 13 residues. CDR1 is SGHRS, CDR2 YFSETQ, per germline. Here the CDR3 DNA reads TGCGCCAGCAGCTTCGGGGACAGGGGTGCCTACACCTTC. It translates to CASSFGDRGAYTF.

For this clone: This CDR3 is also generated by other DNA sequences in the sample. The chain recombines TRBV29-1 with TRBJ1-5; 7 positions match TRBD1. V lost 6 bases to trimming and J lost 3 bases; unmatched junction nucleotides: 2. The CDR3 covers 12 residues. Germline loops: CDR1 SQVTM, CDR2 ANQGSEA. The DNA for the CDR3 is TGCAGCGTGGGACAGCTCAATCAGCCCCAGCATTTT. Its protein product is CSVGQLNQPQHF.

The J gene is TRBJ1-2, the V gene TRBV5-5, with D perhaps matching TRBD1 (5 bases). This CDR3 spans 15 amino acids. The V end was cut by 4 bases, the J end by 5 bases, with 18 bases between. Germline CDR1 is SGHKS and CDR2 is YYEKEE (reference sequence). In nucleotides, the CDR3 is TGTGCCAGCAGCGAAACGGGAGGGGAATGGTATGGCTACACCTTC. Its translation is CASSETGGEWYGYTF.

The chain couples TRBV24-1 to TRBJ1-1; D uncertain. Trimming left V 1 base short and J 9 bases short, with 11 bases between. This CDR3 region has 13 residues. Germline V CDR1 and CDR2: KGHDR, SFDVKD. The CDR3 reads CATSDFTAGKAFF. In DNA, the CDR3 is TGTGCCACCAGTGATTTCACGGCGGGGAAAGCTTTCTTT.

CDR3 coding DNA: TGTGCCATCAGTGAGTCGATTCGGGGTGCGGATGAAAAACTGTTTTTT. Translated: CAISESIRGADEKLFF. J is TRBJ1-4 and V is TRBV10-3; no clear D. The ends were cut back, 0 bases at V and 6 bases at J, with 14 bases in the middle. The germline gives CDR1 ENHRY, CDR2 SYGVKD. This CDR3 region has 16 residues.

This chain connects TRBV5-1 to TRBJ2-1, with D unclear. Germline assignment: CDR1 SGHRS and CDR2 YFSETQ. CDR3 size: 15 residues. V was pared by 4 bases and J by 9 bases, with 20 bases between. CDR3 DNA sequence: TGCGCCAGCAGCCTGGTCGAGTCGTCCCCAGGTGAGCAGTTCTTC. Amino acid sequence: CASSLVESSPGEQFF.

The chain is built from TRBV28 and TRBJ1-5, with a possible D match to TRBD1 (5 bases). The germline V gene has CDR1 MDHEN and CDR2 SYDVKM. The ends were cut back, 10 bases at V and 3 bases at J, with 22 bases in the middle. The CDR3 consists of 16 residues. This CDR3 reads CATWVAGSYDNQPQHF. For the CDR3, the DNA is TGTGCCACCTGGGTGGCAGGGTCATATGACAATCAGCCCCAGCATTTT.

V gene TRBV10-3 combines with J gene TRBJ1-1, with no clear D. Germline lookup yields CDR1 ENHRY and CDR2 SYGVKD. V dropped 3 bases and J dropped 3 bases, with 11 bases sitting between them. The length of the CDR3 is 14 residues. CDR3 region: CAISDVVADTEAFF. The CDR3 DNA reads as TGTGCCATCAGTGACGTCGTCGCAGACACTGAAGCTTTCTTT.

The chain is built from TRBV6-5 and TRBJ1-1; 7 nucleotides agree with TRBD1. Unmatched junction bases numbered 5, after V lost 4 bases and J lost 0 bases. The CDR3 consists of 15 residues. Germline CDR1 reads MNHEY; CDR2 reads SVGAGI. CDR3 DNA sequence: TGTGCCAGCAGTTCCCGACAGGGCATGAACACTGAAGCTTTCTTT. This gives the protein CASSSRQGMNTEAFF.

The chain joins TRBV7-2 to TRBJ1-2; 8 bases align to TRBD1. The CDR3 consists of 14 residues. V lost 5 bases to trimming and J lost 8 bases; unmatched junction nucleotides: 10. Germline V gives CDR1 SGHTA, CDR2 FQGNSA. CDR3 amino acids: CASSPQTGEVGYTF. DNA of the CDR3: TGTGCCAGCAGCCCCCAGACAGGGGAAGTCGGCTACACCTTC.

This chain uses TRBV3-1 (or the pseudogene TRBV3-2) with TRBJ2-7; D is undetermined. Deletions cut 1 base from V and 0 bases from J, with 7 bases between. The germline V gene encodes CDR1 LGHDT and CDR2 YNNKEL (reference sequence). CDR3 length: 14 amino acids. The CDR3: CASSQVASSYEQYF. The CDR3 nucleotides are TGTGCCAGCAGCCAAGTGGCCAGCTCCTACGAGCAGTACTTC.

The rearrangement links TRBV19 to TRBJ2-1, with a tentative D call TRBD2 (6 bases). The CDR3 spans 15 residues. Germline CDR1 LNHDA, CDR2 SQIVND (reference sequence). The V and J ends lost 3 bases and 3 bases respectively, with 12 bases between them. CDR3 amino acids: CASSIAEGIYNEQFF. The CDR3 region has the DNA TGTGCCAGTAGTATTGCGGAGGGGATCTACAATGAGCAGTTCTTC.

CDR3 sequence (DNA): TGTGCCAGCAGTACGACTAGCGGGAGAACCGGGGAGCTGTTTTTT. This gives the protein CASSTTSGRTGELFF. The chain uses TRBV7-9 and TRBJ2-2, with 12 bases fitting TRBD2. Germline CDR1 and CDR2: SEHNR and FQNEAQ (reference sequence). The CDR3 sequence is 15 residues long. After removal of 6 bases from V and 5 bases from J, the junction contained 4 bases not matched to a gene.